This T cell receptor beta chain was captured by sequencing in a study of tumor and adjacent non-tumor tissue in lung cancer. The study, taken as a whole, reports: Top 100 clones took a larger repertoire share in normal lung.

This CDR3 is built from 17 residues. Germline V gene lookup returns CDR1 MNHEY and CDR2 SVGEGT. Between the trimmed V and J ends, which lost 6 bases and 2 bases, there was a span of 19 bases. The table lists this clonotype with many counts. Its cognate antigen is unknown. This sample's RNA came from whole unsorted tissue. Newly diagnosed lung cancer patients had thoracic surgery in China, August–late 2014, without prior chemotherapy. Three rounds of nested PCR, following a modified ARM-PCR protocol, produced the TCRbeta library. From the multiplex PCR reads, TCRdb called clonotypes with MiXCR, one entry per CDR3 protein. The sample shows over 110,000 distinct CDR3 sequences, approximately 66% of them seen only once.

This chain joins TRBV6-2 or TRBV6-3 and TRBJ2-2; D might be TRBD1 (5 bases). Sequenced material: lung tumor tissue. This clonotype was obtained from a man aged 55 to 69 with small cell lung cancer. CDR3 nucleotide sequence: TGTGCCAGCAGGCCACCACGTGGGGCGAGAAACACCGGGGAGCTGTTTTTT. Its protein product is CASRPPRGARNTGELFF.